The clone carrying this T cell receptor beta chain was detected ten times or more. Primers used for first-strand cDNA, a TRAV- and TRBV-specific set, covered both alpha and beta chains. TCR amplification ran roughly 20 PCR cycles using constant-region and V-primer adapter primers. TCRdb itself ran the reads through MiXCR, one entry per CDR3 protein. The sample records tens of thousands of distinct CDR3 sequences, roughly a sixth being singletons. Trimming took off 5 bases at V and 4 bases at J, with 14 bases between the two ends. Germline assignment: CDR1 MNHEY and CDR2 SVGEGT. The CDR3 length is 14 residues. The data derive from a study of low-dose radiotherapy and immunotherapy resistance in tumors. Study-level background: In Cohort 2, 1 Gy per fraction was delivered every two weeks, for a total of 13 Gy over 26 weeks. Cyclophosphamide went in intravenously at 200 mg/m2 every two weeks, one day before radiation and immunotherapy.

Time point noted: before trial treatment. Sequences were derived from PBMCs, sampled before treatment. The chain joins TRBV6-2 or TRBV6-3 to TRBJ2-5; the D gene is possibly TRBD1 (5 bases). The sequence came from a male donor with prostate cancer. CDR3 residues: CASSESWQGETQYF. The CDR3 region has the DNA TGTGCCAGCAGTGAAAGCTGGCAGGGAGAGACCCAGTACTTC.